This T cell receptor (beta chain) was captured in a study of blood T cells in healthy people across ages (dated by TCRdb to about 2015). General notes on the study: In model experiments, template switching captured roughly one uniquely barcoded TCR beta cDNA molecule for every two T cells. The study measured age-related changes in TCR beta repertoire diversity using deep sequencing normalized with unique cDNA molecular identifiers. Four age groups were formed from the donors: young (average approximately 15 years), middle-aged (just under 40), aged (roughly 56) and long-lived (roughly 81). Using the same blood draw, the study looked at two additional independent replicas of 1 million unique cDNA reads for two donors, one aged 18 to 30 and the other aged 80 or older. Overall results and qualifications from the work: Since profiling was done on bulk unsorted PBMCs, naive and antigen-experienced compartments could not be conclusively compared. The long-lived group showed more naive CD4+ T cells, fewer expanded clones and increased TCR diversity than the aged group, suggesting age selection. Because the CMV infection status of the donors was unknown, age-related changes in expanded clonotypes may potentially have been confounded. As age increased, observed TCR beta diversity per million T cells dropped in a roughly linear way, and a significant reduction was already evident by age around 41. Estimates of total diversity from one million sequenced T cells were regarded as lower bounds and underestimates. A strong correlation was found between observed TCR beta diversity and the percentage of naive T cells measured by flow cytometry.

The protocol used for the library was 5' RACE. Sequencing relied on an Illumina HiSeq 2500. A second PCR of about 6 to 12 cycles was run with a J-beta primer mix and a sample-barcoded 5' primer. A unique molecular identifier was introduced onto each TCR beta cDNA molecule by a template-switch 5' adaptor carrying 12 random nucleotides. Each sample yielded at least 2.5 million CDR3-containing paired-end reads. The Mint cDNA synthesis kit, primed by a TRBC-specific oligonucleotide, was used to synthesize first-strand cDNA from all RNA. Following uracil-DNA glycosylase treatment, all cDNA underwent a first 18-cycle PCR with the universal primers M1SS and BC2_uni_R. The authors processed their data as follows. Each sample was normalized by randomly selecting 1 million high-quality reads, each carrying a distinct molecular identifier. Reads sharing molecular identifiers were discarded rather than binned into consensus sequences. CDR3 identification, clonotype clustering and error correction used MiTCR with a Q25 quality threshold and the strictest error-elimination algorithm. Lower-bound total TCR beta diversity was estimated with a nonparametric unseen species model using Euler transformation. TCRdb reworked the public reads: Q25 trimming with fastp, MiXCR clone assembly, productive beta chains retained. Identical CDR3 protein sequences are pooled into one entry, listed with their most common genes and DNA. The authors' filters were not applied to this entry. This sample has 500,000 to 550,000 distinct CDR3 sequences in its table, and approximately 25% of those were observed once. Together, the top ten hold around 10% of the sample.

Sequences DFQATT (CDR1) and SNEGSKA (CDR2) are obtained from the germline V gene (reference sequence). V gives up 1 base and J gives up 6 bases, and the segment between their germline ends measures 8 bases. Measured from the cysteine to the phenylalanine, the CDR3 is 12 residues long. Only CDR3 DNA remains: 36 bases, in frame from the first base. As to this clonotype: There is no known antigen for this receptor. Per-base qualities were not stored, and no clone one base away is much larger.

Systemically healthy Caucasian individuals from Russia, 39 in total and aged about 6 to 95 years, were included as donors. Each donor gave ten milliliters of peripheral blood, collected into EDTA-treated Vacutainer tubes. Ficoll-Paque density-gradient centrifugation was used to isolate PBMCs, with at least 7 million per sample. Trizol reagent was used to extract total RNA from the PBMCs, yielding at least 5.5 micrograms per sample. For every donor, an aliquot of PBMCs went through flow cytometry to measure the percentages of naive CD45RAhigh/CD27high T cells. This same sample was also taken into another study, of T cells of mothers and their children. The second investigation adds: Donors were nine systemically healthy Caucasian individuals: three mothers and their six children. cDNA synthesis used all of the extracted RNA, with 1.5 ug of RNA in each 15 ul reaction. In the second PCR, the M1S primer introduced both the sample barcodes and 2-4 random nucleotides. More than 9 million TCR beta CDR3 reads were obtained from each mother, and millions of reads were obtained from each child. In both related and unrelated pairs, thymic selection shapes the output of TCR recombination in a similar way, with inherited differences having only a minor effect. Related mother-child pairs always showed normalized repertoire overlap that was slightly higher than in unrelated mother-child pairs, though the difference was never significant. Persistent microchimeric T cell clones were not detected, at a sensitivity of approximately 100 clones per million clonotypes. In the study, deep NGS was used to compare the TCR beta repertoires of mothers and children, and features distinguishing related mother-child pairs from unrelated individuals were sought. The mean age was about 40 +/- 4 years for the mothers and about 10 +/- 4 years for the children. After adapter ligation with NEBNext reagents, the libraries were sequenced on Illumina HiSeq 2000 with 100+100 nt paired-end reads. To avoid cross-contamination, the mother libraries and the child libraries were prepared a month apart and sequenced in separate runs. For each donor, somewhere between 500,000 and 2,000,000 distinct TCR beta clonotypes were identified. Naive TCR beta clonotypes were estimated from low-frequency clonotypes matched to each donor's FACS-determined naive share, without sorting.

The sequence was collected from a boy between 10 and 17 years old in good health. This sequence uses TRBV20-1 and TRBJ2-3, with the identity of the D gene unclear. Input material: blood. The CDR3 region has the sequence CSARASRDTQYF. The sequence in DNA is TGCAGTGCTAGAGCCTCAAGGGATACGCAGTATTTT.